These 25 T cell receptor beta chains share one sample of origin, sequenced in a study of monozygotic twins with inflammatory bowel disease. TCRdb reanalyzed the 5' RACE reads, giving one entry per CDR3 protein sequence and no DNA. This listing includes 200,000 to 250,000 distinct CDR3 sequences. Source material: blood. The receptors come from a human donor with ulcerative colitis or Crohn's disease, or a healthy co-twin of an affected twin (not recorded which).

The CDR3 is CASSFPTLSVNTEAFF. This chain connects TRBV7-9 to TRBJ1-1; TCRdb picks TRBD1, but there is no DNA to check that call. This CDR3 contains 16 residues. Germline CDR1 and CDR2: SEHNR and FQNEAQ (reference sequence).

This rearrangement joins TRBV6-6 to TRBJ1-1. The CDR3 is made up of 13 amino acids. Germline V gives CDR1 MNHNY, CDR2 SVGAGI (reference sequence). The CDR3 spells CASITMGNTEAFF.

This sequence joins TRBV7-2 and TRBJ1-1. The CDR3 sequence is 14 residues long. Germline CDR1 reads SGHTA; CDR2 reads FQGNSA. CDR3 sequence: CASSLAWGNTEAFF.

The chain recombines TRBV6-6 with TRBJ2-3; TCRdb's D gene call, TRBD1, goes unchecked for lack of DNA. The CDR3 length is 14 residues. Germline V lookup: CDR1 MNHNY, CDR2 SVGAGI (reference sequence). CDR3 amino acids: CASSSPQGTDTQYF.

This rearrangement joins TRBV7-9 to TRBJ2-4; the D call from TCRdb, TRBD1, cannot be confirmed without DNA. CDR3 size: 14 residues. Looked up from germline, CDR1 is SEHNR and CDR2 is FQNEAQ (reference sequence). CDR3 in amino acids: CASSSGTGENIQYF.

This chain joins TRBV7-8 and TRBJ2-7. The CDR3 loop spans 12 amino acids. Germline V gene sequence: CDR1 SGHVS, CDR2 FQNEAQ. CDR3 in amino acids: CASSLAYTEQYF.

V is TRBV6-5 and J is TRBJ1-1. Germline V gene sequence: CDR1 MNHEY, CDR2 SVGAGI. The CDR3 is made up of 16 amino acids. CDR3 protein: CASSSRRTGRNAEAFF.

V gene TRBV7-2 combines with J gene TRBJ2-3; TCRdb indicates TRBD2, and absent DNA this call remains unverified. This CDR3 contains 19 residues. Germline V CDR1 and CDR2: SGHTA, FQGNSA. The CDR3 reads CASSSTRTSGGAYSRTQYF. Using reference TRBV7-2 and TRBJ2-3 for the parts outside the CDR3, the full variable domain is GAGVSQSPSNKVTEKGKDVELRCDPISGHTALYWYRQSLGQGLEFLIYFQGNSAPDKSGLPSDRFSAERTGGSVSTLTIQRTQQEDSAVYLCASSSTRTSGGAYSRTQYFGPGTRLTVL.

The chain links TRBV20-1 to TRBJ1-3; TCRdb designates TRBD1, a call that cannot be tested without DNA. The CDR3 consists of 13 residues. From germline, CDR1 is DFQATT and CDR2 SNEGSKA (reference sequence). The chain's CDR3 is CSANDRAGNTIYF.

This chain uses TRBV7-9 with TRBJ2-3. CDR3 length: 14 amino acids. Germline V gives CDR1 SEHNR, CDR2 FQNEAQ (reference sequence). This chain's CDR3 is CASSLAGFIDTQYF.

J is TRBJ2-1 and V is TRBV5-1; TCRdb designates TRBD2, a call that cannot be tested without DNA. This CDR3 comprises 17 residues. Germline V gene data show CDR1 as SGHRS and CDR2 as YFSETQ. The CDR3 loop is CASSSGGTSVTYNEQFF.

The chain is built from TRBV5-4 and TRBJ1-6. This CDR3 contains 12 residues. Germline CDR1 is SGHNT and CDR2 is YYREEE (reference sequence). CDR3 in amino acids: CASSLPNSPLHF.

The chain employs TRBV5-1 and TRBJ2-5. The CDR3 is made up of 13 amino acids. The germline V gene has CDR1 SGHRS and CDR2 YFSETQ. CDR3 protein: CASSLGGFETQYF.

The chain joins TRBV20-1 to TRBJ2-7; TCRdb reports TRBD2, a call that lacks DNA to check it against. The CDR3 covers 16 residues. Per the germline V gene, CDR1 is DFQATT and CDR2 is SNEGSKA (reference sequence). CDR3: CSASLWTGSLKREQYF.

The gene calls are TRBV18 and TRBJ1-1. The CDR3 contains 12 residues. CDR1 and CDR2 (germline): KGHSH, LQKENI. CDR3 in amino acids: CASSGLGTEAFF.

The rearrangement joins TRBV18 to TRBJ2-2; TCRdb's D call of TRBD1 is untestable without DNA. Looked up from germline, CDR1 is KGHSH and CDR2 is LQKENI. The CDR3 extends over 15 amino acids. CDR3 protein: CASSPTGADTGELFF.

This sequence joins TRBV12-3 or TRBV12-4 and TRBJ2-7; the D call of TRBD1 rests on TCRdb alone, since no DNA is present to check it. This CDR3 is 13 amino acids long. The CDR3 sequence is CASSLGVRYEQYF.

This rearrangement joins TRBV5-1 to TRBJ1-1. The CDR3 loop spans 14 amino acids. Germline V gene lookup returns CDR1 SGHRS and CDR2 YFSETQ. The CDR3 reads CASSWAVSGTEAFF.

The chain recombines TRBV5-1 with TRBJ2-2; the TRBD1 assignment by TCRdb is unverifiable without DNA. This CDR3 is built from 17 residues. In germline, CDR1 is SGHRS, CDR2 YFSETQ. The CDR3 sequence: CASSPSTGTGDTGELFF.

The chain uses TRBV7-2 and TRBJ1-2; lacking DNA, the TRBD1 call made by TCRdb goes unchecked. CDR1 is SGHTA, CDR2 FQGNSA, per germline. The CDR3 consists of 16 residues. The CDR3 protein is CASSLGSDRGGYGYTF.

The chain employs TRBV4-2 and TRBJ1-1; as DNA is missing, the TRBD1 call by TCRdb cannot be tested. This CDR3 has 16 amino acids. Germline V gene sequence: CDR1 LGHNA, CDR2 YNFKEQ. CDR3 sequence: CASSPPGGGQDTEAFF.

The genes are TRBV20-1 and TRBJ2-4; TCRdb selects TRBD1, and the lack of DNA leaves this call unchecked. Germline V gives CDR1 DFQATT, CDR2 SNEGSKA (reference sequence). This CDR3 is built from 18 residues. CDR3 in amino acids: CSARVAGGEFSAKNIQYF.

V and J are TRBV28 and TRBJ2-1; TCRdb indicates TRBD1, and absent DNA this call remains unverified. The CDR3 runs to 15 residues. Germline loops: CDR1 MDHEN, CDR2 SYDVKM. The CDR3 sequence is CASSAPFGSYNEQFF.

The V and J genes are TRBV30 and TRBJ2-2. CDR1 and CDR2 (germline): GTSNPN, SVGIG (reference sequence). The CDR3 extends over 17 amino acids. The CDR3 sequence: CAWSVPPGFGNTGELFF.

The chain combines TRBV2 with TRBJ2-3; checking the TCRdb D call of TRBD1 is not possible without DNA. The germline V gene has CDR1 SNHLY and CDR2 FYNNEI. The CDR3 is made up of 14 amino acids. This chain's CDR3 is CASTWDQRTDTQYF.